The 23 T cell receptor beta chains given below trace back to one sample, sequenced in a study of OX40 agonist ivuxolimab in advanced cancers. The repertoire was sequenced with immunoSEQ multiplex PCR; TCRdb's copy has only in-frame clones and lacks some. In the table there are approximately 54,000 clones, 80% to 85% of which are singletons. Sequencing was performed on CD4+ or CD8+ T cells sorted from blood, taken in a trial of the OX40 agonist ivuxolimab. These receptors came from an adult with an advanced solid tumor such as melanoma, head and neck, liver or kidney cancer.

V and J are TRBV5-6 and TRBJ1-2; D gene unclear. Trimming stripped 1 base from V and 8 bases from J, with 15 bases between. Germline V CDR1 and CDR2: SGHDT, YYEEEE. The CDR3 is 14 residues long. The CDR3 sequence is CASSLTGGVGGYTF. The CDR3 region has the DNA TGTGCCAGCAGCTTGACCGGCGGGGTGGGAGGCTACACCTTC.

The chain employs TRBV18 and TRBJ2-2; 8 nucleotides agree with TRBD1. Germline V gene sequence: CDR1 KGHSH, CDR2 LQKENI. The CDR3 runs to 14 residues. The J segment lost 4 bases and the V segment lost 4 bases, leaving 2 bases of the junction unmatched. This CDR3 is CASSRDRPTGELFF. The CDR3 coding sequence is TGTGCCAGCTCACGGGACAGGCCCACCGGGGAGCTGTTTTTT.

V and J are TRBV9 and TRBJ2-3; 8 positions match TRBD2. Germline lookup yields CDR1 SGDLS and CDR2 YYNGEE. Trimming removed 0 bases from V and 0 bases from J; junction bases left unmatched: 9. The CDR3 loop spans 18 amino acids. The CDR3 nucleotides are TGTGCCAGCAGCGTAGCTAAGAGAGCGGGGGAGAGCACAGATACGCAGTATTTT. Translating it yields CASSVAKRAGESTDTQYF.

This clone was recorded a few times. V usage is TRBV5-4 and J usage is TRBJ1-1; 7 bases are a match to TRBD1. V lost 2 bases and J lost 1; bases outside the gene matches: 2. CDR1 is SGHNT, CDR2 YYREEE, per germline (reference sequence). The CDR3 sequence is 14 residues long. The CDR3 region has the DNA TGTGCCAGCAGCTTACAGGGGCGGAACACTGAAGCTTTCTTT. Translation gives CASSLQGRNTEAFF.

The V and J genes are TRBV5-1 and TRBJ1-1, with D uncertain. V lost 6 bases, J lost 1 base, and 10 bases lay in between. The CDR3 has 13 residues. The germline gives CDR1 SGHRS, CDR2 YFSETQ. The CDR3 sequence: CASTPAGNTEAFF. CDR3 bases: TGCGCCAGCACCCCCGCAGGGAACACTGAAGCTTTCTTT. Variable domain in full (rest from reference TRBV5-1 and TRBJ1-1): KAGVTQTPRYLIKTRGQQVTLSCSPISGHRSVSWYQQTPGQGLQFLFEYFSETQRNKGNFPGRFSGRQFSNSRSEMNVSTLELGDSALYLCASTPAGNTEAFFGQGTRLTVV.

The chain links TRBV5-6 to TRBJ2-3; 9 nucleotides align to TRBD2. Trimming at V came to 4 bases and at J to 6 bases, leaving 9 bases not matched to a gene. The CDR3 runs 15 residues. Germline V gene data show CDR1 as SGHDT and CDR2 as YYEEEE. CDR3 sequence reads: CASSGLPAGGDTQYF. The CDR3 DNA follows: TGTGCCAGCAGCGGACTACCGGCGGGGGGGGATACGCAGTATTTT.

The gene calls are TRBV29-1 and TRBJ1-1, with TRBD1 identical over 7 bases. The CDR3 covers 12 residues. Germline values: CDR1 SQVTM, CDR2 ANQGSEA. Trimming took 7 bases from V and 3 from J; bases not matched to a gene: 5. The CDR3 nucleotides read TGCAGCGCTTCCGACAGGGACACTGAAGCTTTCTTT. It encodes CSASDRDTEAFF.

This chain uses TRBV4-2 with TRBJ1-2; TRBD1 might be the D (5 bases). Germline-derived CDR1 and CDR2 are LGHNA and YNFKEQ. V was clipped by 4 bases and J by 2 bases, with 14 bases between them. CDR3 size: 15 residues. The CDR3, as DNA: TGTGCCAGCAGCCGGCCGGGACGGACCAACTATGGCTACACCTTC. Its protein product is CASSRPGRTNYGYTF.

V is TRBV27 and J is TRBJ1-2; 7 bases are a match to TRBD1. The CDR3 runs 20 residues. Unmatched junction bases numbered 18, after V lost 1 base and J lost 1 base. The germline V gene encodes CDR1 MNHEY and CDR2 SMNVEV (reference sequence). This chain's CDR3 is CASSLFGEGGLGGINYGYTF. The CDR3 DNA follows: TGTGCCAGCAGTTTATTCGGTGAAGGGGGCCTCGGGGGAATTAACTATGGCTACACCTTC.

This chain joins TRBV9 and TRBJ2-1; D unresolved. V lost 0 bases and J lost 7, with 11 bases in between. Germline V gene sequence: CDR1 SGDLS, CDR2 YYNGEE. The CDR3 contains 14 residues. In DNA, the CDR3 is TGTGCCAGCAGCGTAGACGCCGGGTGGAATGAGCAGTTCTTC. It yields the protein CASSVDAGWNEQFF.

This chain joins TRBV2 and TRBJ2-1; 8 bases fit TRBD1. Trimming cost V 6 bases and J 8 bases; bases outside gene matches: 6. Germline V lookup: CDR1 SNHLY, CDR2 FYNNEI. The CDR3 is 13 amino acids. CDR3 bases: TGTGCCAGCAGGAAACAGGGGGTCGATGAGCAGTTCTTC. Encoded protein: CASRKQGVDEQFF.

The rearrangement joins TRBV5-5 to TRBJ1-2; D remains ambiguous. CDR1 SGHKS and CDR2 YYEKEE come from the germline V gene (reference sequence). CDR3 length: 13 amino acids. Trimming took off 6 bases at V and 6 bases at J, with 15 bases between the two ends. Written as DNA, the CDR3 is TGTGCCAGCACCATCGGTCCTATGGATGGCTACACCTTC. Translating gives CASTIGPMDGYTF.

V and J are TRBV30 and TRBJ2-5; the match to TRBD2 covers 8 bases. Germline V CDR1 and CDR2: GTSNPN, SVGIG (reference sequence). V lost 7 bases to trimming and J lost 7 bases; unmatched junction nucleotides: 14. This CDR3 comprises 14 residues. CDR3 residues: CAFPGGLPRGTQYF. In DNA, the CDR3 is TGTGCCTTTCCGGGGGGGCTACCAAGGGGGACCCAGTACTTC.

V and J are TRBV7-9 and TRBJ1-1; D gene uncertain. Germline V lookup: CDR1 SEHNR, CDR2 FQNEAQ (reference sequence). Trimming removed 0 bases from V and 1 base from J, with 3 bases in between. This CDR3 is built from 13 residues. The DNA of the CDR3 is TGTGCCAGCAGCTTAGCTAAGAACACTGAAGCTTTCTTT. Its protein is CASSLAKNTEAFF.

V and J are TRBV5-1 and TRBJ2-2, with 8 positions matching TRBD1. Germline loops: CDR1 SGHRS, CDR2 YFSETQ. The CDR3 has 15 residues. V trimming: 1 base; J trimming: 5 bases; junction bases outside the gene matches: 4. The CDR3: CASSLTRTGTGELFF. The CDR3, as DNA: TGCGCCAGCAGCTTGACGAGGACAGGGACCGGGGAGCTGTTTTTT. The full variable domain, rest sourced from reference TRBV5-1 and TRBJ2-2, is KAGVTQTPRYLIKTRGQQVTLSCSPISGHRSVSWYQQTPGQGLQFLFEYFSETQRNKGNFPGRFSGRQFSNSRSEMNVSTLELGDSALYLCASSLTRTGTGELFFGEGSRLTVL.

The chain carries TRBV5-1 and TRBJ2-3; 9 bases match TRBD1. Germline lookup yields CDR1 SGHRS and CDR2 YFSETQ. The CDR3 loop spans 15 amino acids. V gave up 7 bases and J gave up 1 base; unmatched junction bases: 7. As DNA, the CDR3 is TGCGCCAGCCGAGGACAGGGGAAGGGCACAGATACGCAGTATTTT. Encoded protein: CASRGQGKGTDTQYF.

The chain combines TRBV13 with TRBJ2-2; TRBD2 matches 7 bases. V lost 1 base to trimming and J lost 9 bases; unmatched junction nucleotides: 8. This CDR3 is 15 amino acids long. Germline-derived CDR1 and CDR2 are PRHDT and FYEKMQ (reference sequence). Here the CDR3 DNA reads TGTGCCAGCAGCTTAGAATTAGCGGGCTCCCGGGAGCTGTTTTTT. Translating it yields CASSLELAGSRELFF.

This chain links TRBV5-4 with TRBJ2-3; D may be TRBD2 (6 bases). This CDR3 is built from 13 residues. The V end lost 1 base, the J end lost 10 bases, and 13 bases lay between the germline ends. Per germline, CDR1 SGHNT and CDR2 YYREEE (reference sequence). The chain's CDR3 is CASSLSGTGAQYF. CDR3 in DNA: TGTGCCAGCAGCTTGTCGGGGACTGGGGCGCAGTATTTT.

The V and J genes are TRBV19 and TRBJ2-1; D ambiguous. Germline CDR1 is LNHDA and CDR2 is SQIVND (reference sequence). The CDR3 has 13 amino acids. The V and J ends lost 3 bases and 4 bases respectively, with 7 bases between them. CDR3 sequence (DNA): TGTGCCAGTAGTATTATGAGTTACAATGAGCAGTTCTTC. Translation: CASSIMSYNEQFF.

The genes are TRBV29-1 and TRBJ2-7, with TRBD1 matching over 7 bases. This CDR3 spans 14 amino acids. In germline, CDR1 is SQVTM, CDR2 ANQGSEA. The ends lost 5 bases at V and 1 base at J; junction bases unmatched: 8. The CDR3 DNA reads TGCAGCGTTTTCCCGGGACAGTCTTCCTACGAGCAGTACTTC. Its protein is CSVFPGQSSYEQYF.

CDR3 sequence reads: CASSRQGIYEQYF. CDR3 DNA: TGTGCCAGCAGCCGACAGGGTATCTACGAGCAGTACTTC. The genes are TRBV7-6 and TRBJ2-7; TRBD1 agrees at 7 bases. J was trimmed by 3 bases and V by 5 bases; bases with no gene match: 4. The CDR3 extends over 13 amino acids. The germline gives CDR1 SGHVS, CDR2 FNYEAQ.

The gene calls are TRBV21-1 and TRBJ2-2; the table gives TRBD1 as D, unverified against the DNA. TRBV21-1 is assigned pseudogene status. The CDR3 has 15 residues. This chain's CDR3 is CASHRGQSDTGELFF. The CDR3 DNA follows: TGTGCCAGCCACCGAGGACAGTCGGACACCGGGGAGCTGTTTTTT.

In its sample, this clone was seen a few times. The rearrangement uses TRBV7-2 and TRBJ2-5; 9 bases align to TRBD2. There are 15 residues in the CDR3. The V gene's germline CDR1 is SGHTA and CDR2 FQGNSA. After removal of 2 bases from V and 5 bases from J, the junction contained 6 bases not matched to a gene. The CDR3, as DNA: TGTGCCAGCAGCTTACGGCGGGGGGGCCGGGAGACCCAGTACTTC. This gives the protein CASSLRRGGRETQYF.